The 5 T cell receptor beta chains given below trace back to one sample, sequenced in a study of CD8 T cells in Susac syndrome. When the RNA was reverse transcribed, random hexamers were used with an input of roughly 0.45 to 1 ug. TCRdb re-called the immunoSEQ multiplex PCR reads with MiXCR, one entry per CDR3 protein. The table records about 240,000 distinct CDR3 sequences, almost 97% of them present only once. Material: CD4+ T cells from PBMCs. The receptors were sampled from a human donor with Susac syndrome.

The gene calls are TRBV23-1 and TRBJ2-7, with D perhaps TRBD1 or TRBD2 (5 bases each). TRBV23-1 is recorded as an ORF, its role being uncertain. The V and J ends lost 7 bases and 5 bases respectively, with 12 bases between them. The CDR3 is 12 residues long. The CDR3: CASILGGHEQYF. The CDR3 DNA sequence: TGCGCCAGCATACTTGGGGGTCACGAGCAGTACTTC.

The chain recombines TRBV27 with TRBJ2-5; 8 nucleotides match TRBD1. The CDR3 is made up of 15 amino acids. Germline V gene data show CDR1 as MNHEY and CDR2 as SMNVEV (reference sequence). J lost 1 base, V lost 5 bases, and 6 bases had no gene match. In DNA, the CDR3 is TGTGCCAGCAGTCGCCGGACAGGGATCCAAGAGACCCAGTACTTC. Translated, it gives CASSRRTGIQETQYF.

V and J are TRBV29-1 and TRBJ2-3; TRBD2 agrees at 7 bases. Germline V gene data show CDR1 as SQVTM and CDR2 as ANQGSEA. The V and J ends lost 7 bases and 2 bases, in that order; junction bases with no gene match: 9. CDR3 length equals 14 residues. In DNA, the CDR3 is TGCAGCGCCTTTGGGGGGGGTCCCACAGATACGCAGTATTTT. Translation gives CSAFGGGPTDTQYF.

The rearrangement joins TRBV29-1 to TRBJ2-7; 8 bases are shared with TRBD2. CDR1 and CDR2 from the germline V gene are SQVTM and ANQGSEA. The CDR3 runs to 15 residues. The V gene end was trimmed by 5 bases and the J gene end by 1 base; junction bases not matched to a gene: 10. DNA for the CDR3: TGCAGCGTTATACCCCGGGGGGGACATTCCTACGAGCAGTACTTC. Translating it yields CSVIPRGGHSYEQYF.

The rearrangement uses TRBV11-3 and TRBJ2-5, with 9 bases matching TRBD1. The trim removed 5 bases at V and 4 bases at J, leaving 8 bases unmatched. Germline V gene sequence: CDR1 SGHNT, CDR2 YENEEA. There are 15 residues in the CDR3. The DNA for the CDR3 is TGTGCCAGCAGCACCCGGACAGGGGAGGGAGAGACCCAGTACTTC. Translation: CASSTRTGEGETQYF.